What follows are 31 T cell receptor beta chains derived from one specimen sequenced in a study of T cell repertoires in cytomegalovirus infection. Their antigens remain unidentified. MiXCR was run by TCRdb on the reads, yielding one entry per CDR3 protein. The sample has around 430,000 distinct CDR3 sequences, approximately 40% seen once. The starting material was cultured PBMCs, obtained from culture after CMV antigen stimulation. The receptors come from a human donor in good health (CMV status not recorded). Some clones in this sample may be carry-over from other donors' samples.

The chain joins TRBV15 to TRBJ1-4; possibly TRBD1 for D (5 bases). CDR1 is LNHNV, CDR2 YYDKDF, per germline (reference sequence). CDR3 length equals 15 residues. Trimming removed 8 bases at V and 2 bases at J, with 15 bases between. The CDR3 spells CATSPPGGTNEKLFF. CDR3 coding DNA: TGTGCCACCTCCCCGCCCGGGGGTACTAATGAAAAACTGTTTTTT.

This clonotype was counted at least ten times. The chain has TRBV7-2 and TRBJ2-5; no definite D call. This CDR3 contains 14 residues. Germline assignment: CDR1 SGHTA and CDR2 FQGNSA. V was clipped by 0 bases and J by 1 base, with 6 bases between them. CDR3 region: CASSLAGSQETQYF. The CDR3 coding sequence is TGTGCCAGCAGCTTAGCTGGCAGCCAAGAGACCCAGTACTTC.

The chain carries TRBV5-4 and TRBJ2-5, with 10 bases identical to TRBD2. The V and J ends lost 4 bases and 4 bases, in that order; junction bases with no gene match: 10. The CDR3 has 16 amino acids. CDR1 is SGHNT, CDR2 YYREEE, per germline (reference sequence). The CDR3 DNA reads as TGTGCCAGCAGCCCCAAGCAAGCGGGAGGGAGAGAGACCCAGTACTTC. Its translation: CASSPKQAGGRETQYF.

This clonotype has a handful of counts. The rearrangement links TRBV4-1 to TRBJ1-5; D unclear. Germline loops: CDR1 MGHRA, CDR2 YSYEKL. V was clipped by 0 bases and J by 4 bases, with 16 bases between them. This CDR3 contains 17 residues. In nucleotides, the CDR3 is TGCGCCAGCAGCCAAGATCTGGGGAGATACCCGAATCAGCCCCAGCATTTT. Translated, it gives CASSQDLGRYPNQPQHF.

This clonotype has a single count. The rearrangement joins TRBV20-1 to TRBJ1-1, with a possible D match to TRBD1 (5 bases). Germline loops: CDR1 DFQATT, CDR2 SNEGSKA (reference sequence). The CDR3 has 11 residues. The CDR3 loop reads CSRRGITEAFF. CDR3 nucleotide sequence: TGCAGCCGTCGGGGGATCACTGAAGCTTTCTTT.

The V and J genes are TRBV7-2 and TRBJ2-7; 7 nucleotides match TRBD1. This CDR3 is built from 15 residues. Germline-derived CDR1 and CDR2 are SGHTA and FQGNSA. V trimming: 5 bases; J trimming: 5 bases; junction bases outside the gene matches: 12. This CDR3 is CASSPGRQGIHEQYF. DNA of the CDR3: TGTGCCAGCAGCCCAGGACGACAGGGAATACACGAGCAGTACTTC.

This chain uses TRBV12-3 or TRBV12-4 with TRBJ2-1; D unresolved. The CDR3 is 13 residues long. V was cut by 5 bases and J by 6 bases, with 11 bases left in between. This chain's CDR3 is CASSPRVSNEQFF. CDR3 DNA sequence: TGTGCCAGCAGTCCCCGGGTCTCCAATGAGCAGTTCTTC.

In this sample, this clonotype turned up a few times. V is TRBV7-9 and J is TRBJ1-1; D not certain. CDR1 is SEHNR and CDR2 is FQNEAQ in the germline V gene (reference sequence). The CDR3 is 15 amino acids. Trimming shortened V by 3 bases and J by 1 base, and 12 bases separated the two germline ends. The CDR3 here is CASSLLLDGNTEAFF. CDR3 bases: TGTGCCAGCAGCTTGCTTCTTGACGGGAACACTGAAGCTTTCTTT.

This clonotype showed up many times. This rearrangement joins TRBV7-6 to TRBJ2-5, with TRBD1 matching over 8 bases. This CDR3 is 14 amino acids long. Looked up from germline, CDR1 is SGHVS and CDR2 is FNYEAQ. With 0 bases clipped from V and 4 bases from J, the junction kept 1 base outside the gene matches. The chain's CDR3 is CASSLAQGGETQYF. The DNA for the CDR3 is TGTGCCAGCAGCTTAGCACAGGGGGGAGAGACCCAGTACTTC. Supplemented by reference TRBV7-6 and TRBJ2-5, the full variable domain reads GAGVSQSPRYKVTKRGQDVALRCDPISGHVSLYWYRQALGQGPEFLTYFNYEAQQDKSGLPNDRFSAERPEGSISTLTIQRTEQRDSAMYRCASSLAQGGETQYFGPGTRLLVL.

The rearrangement uses TRBV2 and TRBJ2-5; 9 bases line up with TRBD1. CDR3 size: 14 residues. Per germline, CDR1 SNHLY and CDR2 FYNNEI. J was trimmed by 5 bases and V by 7 bases; bases with no gene match: 8. Here the CDR3 DNA reads TGTGCCAGCAACCAAGACAGGGGGATCGAGACCCAGTACTTC. Residues: CASNQDRGIETQYF.

The genes are TRBV5-5 and TRBJ1-1; D may be TRBD1 (5 bases). Germline-derived CDR1 and CDR2 are SGHKS and YYEKEE (reference sequence). The CDR3 has 18 amino acids. Trimming took off 4 bases at V and 2 bases at J, with 24 bases between the two ends. The CDR3 DNA is TGTGCCAGCAGCCCAGGGAGCTCATTCACGTTTCTCAACACTGAAGCTTTCTTT. Protein: CASSPGSSFTFLNTEAFF.

This clonotype occurred a few times. V usage is TRBV7-2 and J usage is TRBJ1-3; D call uncertain. The CDR3 contains 14 residues. V lost 3 bases, J lost 1 base, and 7 bases lay in between. Germline CDR1 reads SGHTA; CDR2 reads FQGNSA. CDR3 residues: CASSFGISGNTIYF. The DNA for the CDR3 is TGTGCCAGCAGCTTTGGGATATCTGGAAACACCATATATTTT.

The chain has TRBV7-2 and TRBJ2-2; D remains ambiguous. This CDR3 has 16 amino acids. The V gene's germline CDR1 is SGHTA and CDR2 FQGNSA. V lost 5 bases and J 1 base, leaving 14 bases between the germline ends. The CDR3 reads CASSLHSPWNTGELFF. CDR3 coding DNA: TGTGCCAGCAGCCTTCATAGCCCTTGGAACACCGGGGAGCTGTTTTTT. Variable domain in full (rest from reference TRBV7-2 and TRBJ2-2): GAGVSQSPSNKVTEKGKDVELRCDPISGHTALYWYRQSLGQGLEFLIYFQGNSAPDKSGLPSDRFSAERTGGSVSTLTIQRTQQEDSAVYLCASSLHSPWNTGELFFGEGSRLTVL.

The chain uses TRBV4-2 and TRBJ2-2; 11 bases match TRBD2. CDR1 is LGHNA and CDR2 is YNFKEQ in the germline V gene. J was trimmed by 7 bases and V by 0 bases; bases with no gene match: 4. The CDR3 runs to 16 residues. The chain's CDR3 is CASSQDSGGAGGELFF. The CDR3 region has the DNA TGTGCCAGCAGCCAAGATAGCGGGGGGGCCGGCGGGGAGCTGTTTTTT.

This clonotype was found a few times. This chain links TRBV20-1 with TRBJ2-7, with 9 bases that match TRBD2. V was pared by 3 bases and J by 3 bases, with 12 bases of the junction left unmatched. The CDR3 consists of 16 residues. Germline CDR1 DFQATT, CDR2 SNEGSKA (reference sequence). In nucleotides, the CDR3 is TGCAGTGCTAGGGCGCTAGCGGGGCGGCCAGGCTACGAGCAGTACTTC. This translates into CSARALAGRPGYEQYF.

In this sample, this clonotype turned up many times. The chain couples TRBV7-2 to TRBJ2-1, with 7 bases matching TRBD2. The CDR3 runs 15 residues. Germline V gene lookup returns CDR1 SGHTA and CDR2 FQGNSA. Unmatched junction bases numbered 4, after V lost 5 bases and J lost 0 bases. CDR3 nucleotides: TGTGCCAGCAGCAAAGCGGGAAGCTCCTACAATGAGCAGTTCTTC. Its translation: CASSKAGSSYNEQFF.

In this sample, this clonotype turned up once. The CDR3 region is CAISESILEGTQYF. CDR3 DNA: TGTGCCATCAGTGAGTCGATACTAGAAGGGACCCAGTACTTC. The chain combines TRBV10-3 with TRBJ2-5; maybe TRBD2 (5 bases). This CDR3 region has 14 residues. Germline V gene data show CDR1 as ENHRY and CDR2 as SYGVKD. V was cut by 0 bases and J by 7 bases, with 12 bases left in between.

V usage is TRBV6-2 or TRBV6-3 and J usage is TRBJ2-1; D unresolved. Germline CDR1 MNHEY, CDR2 SVGEGT. V dropped 5 bases and J dropped 2 bases, with 13 bases sitting between them. The CDR3 spans 15 residues. As DNA, the CDR3 is TGTGCCAGCAGTGTGTCTTTGGCCCCCTACAATGAGCAGTTCTTC. It codes for CASSVSLAPYNEQFF.

J is TRBJ2-7 and V is TRBV6-5, with 7 bases identical to TRBD2. Trimming at V came to 8 bases and at J to 6 bases, leaving 16 bases not matched to a gene. The CDR3 sequence is 15 residues long. Germline V gene sequence: CDR1 MNHEY, CDR2 SVGAGI. DNA of the CDR3: TGTGCCAGCTCCCCGGGATTGGGGACTACGTTCGAGCAGTACTTC. Its protein is CASSPGLGTTFEQYF.

This chain links TRBV24-1 with TRBJ2-3; D not resolved. V lost 4 bases and J 5 bases, leaving 6 bases between the germline ends. The CDR3 has 12 residues. CDR1 is KGHDR, CDR2 SFDVKD, per germline. The CDR3 nucleotides read TGTGCCACCAGTGACCCCAGAGATACGCAGTATTTT. Protein product: CATSDPRDTQYF.

In its sample, this clonotype was seen many times. V is TRBV7-8 and J is TRBJ2-1, with no clear D. V was trimmed by 5 bases and J by 1 base, leaving 15 bases between them. This CDR3 has 16 amino acids. Germline assignment: CDR1 SGHVS and CDR2 FQNEAQ. The CDR3 nucleotides read TGTGCCAGCAGCCTACTACGGTTTTGGTCCTACAATGAGCAGTTCTTC. This encodes CASSLLRFWSYNEQFF. The complete variable domain, with remaining parts taken from reference TRBV7-8 and TRBJ2-1, reads GAGVSQSPRYKVAKRGQDVALRCDPISGHVSLFWYQQALGQGPEFLTYFQNEAQLDKSGLPSDRFFAERPEGSVSTLKIQRTQQEDSAVYLCASSLLRFWSYNEQFFGPGTRLTVL.

V and J are TRBV5-1 and TRBJ2-1; TRBD2 is a possible D gene (6 bases). Trimming shortened V by 4 bases and J by 8 bases, and 13 bases separated the two germline ends. CDR3 size: 13 residues. The germline V gene has CDR1 SGHRS and CDR2 YFSETQ. The CDR3 protein is CASSEEGHDEQFF. For the CDR3, the DNA is TGCGCCAGCAGCGAGGAGGGCCACGATGAGCAGTTCTTC.

V is TRBV18 and J is TRBJ2-5; D gene uncertain. The CDR3 loop spans 13 amino acids. From germline, CDR1 is KGHSH and CDR2 LQKENI. V dropped 1 base and J dropped 5 bases, with 8 bases sitting between them. The CDR3 DNA sequence: TGTGCCAGCTCACCACAGGGTCCGGAGACCCAGTACTTC. Translated, it gives CASSPQGPETQYF.

CDR3 protein: CASSLGPGDTQYF. In DNA form, the CDR3 reads TGTGCCAGCAGCTTGGGTCCCGGAGATACGCAGTATTTT. The chain joins TRBV7-2 to TRBJ2-3; D is unresolved. Looked up from germline, CDR1 is SGHTA and CDR2 is FQGNSA. The CDR3 sequence is 13 residues long. Trimming shortened V by 3 bases and J by 5 bases, and 9 bases separated the two germline ends. The full variable domain, completed using reference TRBV7-2 and TRBJ2-3, is GAGVSQSPSNKVTEKGKDVELRCDPISGHTALYWYRQSLGQGLEFLIYFQGNSAPDKSGLPSDRFSAERTGGSVSTLTIQRTQQEDSAVYLCASSLGPGDTQYFGPGTRLTVL.

CDR3 in DNA: TGTGCCAGTAGATCCCAGGGCTACCCAAACACTGAAGCTTTCTTT. Translated, it gives CASRSQGYPNTEAFF. V gene TRBV19 combines with J gene TRBJ1-1; weak D call: TRBD1 (5 bases). Germline V gene lookup returns CDR1 LNHDA and CDR2 SQIVND (reference sequence). The CDR3 spans 15 residues. The V end lost 6 bases, the J end lost 2 bases, and 16 bases lay between the germline ends.

This chain links TRBV5-6 with TRBJ2-3, with TRBD2 matching over 12 bases. This CDR3 has 16 amino acids. J lost 6 bases, V lost 1 base, and 6 bases had no gene match. Germline values: CDR1 SGHDT, CDR2 YYEEEE. CDR3 in amino acids: CASSLKPSGRADTQYF. The CDR3 coding sequence is TGTGCCAGCAGCTTGAAGCCTAGCGGGAGGGCCGATACGCAGTATTTT.

There are a few counts of this clonotype. The chain links TRBV7-9 to TRBJ2-2, with TRBD2 identical over 7 bases. The germline CDR1 and CDR2 sequences are SEHNR and FQNEAQ (reference sequence). V gave up 3 bases and J gave up 8 bases; unmatched junction bases: 3. This CDR3 comprises 13 residues. The CDR3 DNA reads as TGTGCCAGCAGCTTCGGACTAGAAGGGGAGCTGTTTTTT. It codes for CASSFGLEGELFF.

V and J are TRBV7-9 and TRBJ2-3; 7 nucleotides line up with TRBD2. The J segment lost 0 bases and the V segment lost 4 bases, leaving 19 bases of the junction unmatched. Per the germline V gene, CDR1 is SEHNR and CDR2 is FQNEAQ (reference sequence). There are 20 residues in the CDR3. The CDR3 reads CASSSTSGNLTFLSTDTQYF. The DNA of the CDR3 is TGTGCCAGCAGCTCAACGAGCGGGAACCTAACCTTCTTAAGCACAGATACGCAGTATTTT.

This clonotype was observed a few times. V gene TRBV6-1 combines with J gene TRBJ1-2; the D gene is possibly TRBD1 (5 bases). Germline V CDR1 and CDR2: MNHNS, SASEGT. Between the trimmed V and J ends, which lost 1 base and 5 bases, there was a span of 14 bases. This CDR3 has 15 residues. The CDR3 spells CASSEEDGHLYGYTF. The CDR3 DNA follows: TGTGCCAGCAGTGAAGAGGACGGACACCTGTATGGCTACACCTTC.

This clonotype came up a few times. The V gene is TRBV6-2 or TRBV6-3, the J gene TRBJ2-2; no clear D. Trimming pared 7 bases from V and 6 bases from J, leaving 9 bases between. The germline V gene has CDR1 MNHEY and CDR2 SVGEGT. There are 12 residues in the CDR3. The CDR3, as DNA: TGTGCCAGCACCACTCTCGCCGGGGAGCTGTTTTTT. It encodes CASTTLAGELFF.

A few counts support this clonotype. CDR3 coding DNA: TGTGCCAGCAGTTTAGCCGGACAGCGTAAGGAGACCCAGTACTTC. It translates to CASSLAGQRKETQYF. The gene calls are TRBV12-3 or TRBV12-4 and TRBJ2-5, with D possibly being TRBD1 (6 bases). With 0 bases removed from V and 5 bases from J, the gap between germline ends came to 13 bases. The CDR3 runs to 15 residues.